This T cell receptor (beta chain) emerged from a study of blood T cell repertoires in COVID-19. Study background: The United States, Italy and Spain provided the acute and convalescent COVID-19 samples. Sample material is recorded as cDNA or gDNA derived from T cells, B-cell-depleted T cells, or PBMCs.

The CDR3 totals 15 residues. V gave up 0 bases and J gave up 2 bases, with 9 bases separating them. From germline, CDR1 is SGDLS and CDR2 YYNGEE. Authors' analysis steps: For nucleated cells, counts were estimated from reference gene primer amplification. The data were produced by immunoSEQ multiplex PCR, yet TCRdb's version contains in-frame clones alone and is incomplete. D and trimming come from the DNA, and the V and J calls and clone size come from that table. The sample includes roughly 170,000 clones, 88% of them seen just once. The sequencing input was peripheral blood. V usage is TRBV9 and J usage is TRBJ2-1, with D possibly being TRBD1 (5 bases). This TCR came from a man aged 60 to 69 with acute or convalescent COVID-19. This CDR3 reads CASSVGPGTYNEQFF. CDR3 coding DNA: TGTGCCAGCAGCGTAGGCCCAGGGACCTACAATGAGCAGTTCTTC.